Below are 27 T cell receptor beta chains sequenced from a single sample in a study of T cells after yellow fever vaccination. TCRdb independently ran MiXCR on the 5' RACE reads; one entry per CDR3 protein. Of more than 300,000 distinct CDR3 sequences in the sample, about 10% were seen once. Sequencing was performed on CD4+ T cells sorted from PBMCs, taken 45 days after the yellow fever booster vaccination. Receptors were obtained from a man aged 18 to 30 who received the YFV17D yellow fever vaccine.

The table lists this clonotype with a few counts. The chain links TRBV15 to TRBJ1-1; D not resolved. The length of the CDR3 is 14 residues. The germline V gene has CDR1 LNHNV and CDR2 YYDKDF (reference sequence). V lost 0 bases to trimming and J lost 5 bases, with 10 bases between them. Here the CDR3 DNA reads TGTGCCACCAGCAGAGACACACGGCGTACTGAAGCTTTCTTT. This gives the protein CATSRDTRRTEAFF.

In its sample, this clonotype was seen a few times. The rearrangement joins TRBV7-9 to TRBJ2-3, with 7 positions matching TRBD2. Germline trimming cut 1 base from V and 4 bases from J; bases unmatched to any gene: 5. CDR3 length equals 15 residues. The germline CDR1 and CDR2 sequences are SEHNR and FQNEAQ (reference sequence). Written as DNA, the CDR3 is TGTGCCAGCAGCTTAGGGGCTAGCGGCGCAGATACGCAGTATTTT. It is translated as CASSLGASGADTQYF. Variable domain in full (rest from reference TRBV7-9 and TRBJ2-3): DTGVSQNPRHKITKRGQNVTFRCDPISEHNRLYWYRQTLGQGPEFLTYFQNEAQLEKSRLLSDRFSAERPKGSFSTLEIQRTEQGDSAMYLCASSLGASGADTQYFGPGTRLTVL.

This chain uses TRBV20-1 with TRBJ1-1; D possibly corresponds to TRBD1 (5 bases). This CDR3 spans 14 amino acids. V lost 0 bases and J lost 3, with 11 bases in between. The germline V gene encodes CDR1 DFQATT and CDR2 SNEGSKA (reference sequence). CDR3 region: CSARDQGLYTEAFF. The DNA of the CDR3 is TGCAGTGCTAGAGATCAGGGCCTCTACACTGAAGCTTTCTTT.

V and J are TRBV6-5 and TRBJ2-1; TRBD1 is a possible D gene (5 bases). The germline CDR1 and CDR2 sequences are MNHEY and SVGAGI. The V gene lost 6 bases and the J gene lost 6 bases, with 9 bases spanning the gap. This CDR3 is 12 amino acids long. The CDR3 nucleotides are TGTGCCAGCAGGGGAAGGGGCAATGAGCAGTTCTTC. It encodes CASRGRGNEQFF.

The chain recombines TRBV21-1 with TRBJ1-5. TRBV21-1 is a pseudogene. The CDR3 is made up of 18 amino acids. The CDR3 protein is CASSKALFGPRSNQPQHF. The CDR3 DNA reads as TGTGCCAGCAGCAAAGCGCTTTTTGGTCCAAGGAGCAATCAGCCCCAGCATTTT.

This clonotype occurred a few times. J is TRBJ2-1 and V is TRBV2, with 9 bases that match TRBD1. Per germline, CDR1 SNHLY and CDR2 FYNNEI. This CDR3 has 14 residues. V lost 6 bases, J lost 3 bases, and 3 bases stayed unmatched. The CDR3 is CASRTGGVYNEQFF. CDR3 sequence (DNA): TGTGCCAGCAGAACAGGGGGCGTCTACAATGAGCAGTTCTTC.

This clonotype was observed a few times. V usage is TRBV5-1 and J usage is TRBJ2-1; D unresolved. CDR3 length: 13 amino acids. CDR1 and CDR2 (germline): SGHRS, YFSETQ. Trimming left V 4 bases short and J 4 bases short, with 9 bases between. The CDR3 loop reads CASSPNEYNEQFF. In DNA form, the CDR3 reads TGCGCCAGCAGCCCCAACGAATACAATGAGCAGTTCTTC. Full variable domain (remainder filled in from reference TRBV5-1 and TRBJ2-1): KAGVTQTPRYLIKTRGQQVTLSCSPISGHRSVSWYQQTPGQGLQFLFEYFSETQRNKGNFPGRFSGRQFSNSRSEMNVSTLELGDSALYLCASSPNEYNEQFFGPGTRLTVL.

This clonotype was seen repeatedly, ten times or more. J is TRBJ2-7 and V is TRBV5-1, with TRBD1 matching over 8 bases. V dropped 3 bases and J dropped 4; count of bases not matched to a gene: 9. CDR3 length: 15 amino acids. Germline V gives CDR1 SGHRS, CDR2 YFSETQ. The CDR3 DNA follows: TGCGCCAGCAGCTCGACAGGGGAGCCCCGTTACGAGCAGTACTTC. Amino acids: CASSSTGEPRYEQYF. The whole variable domain, remainder taken from reference TRBV5-1 and TRBJ2-7, is KAGVTQTPRYLIKTRGQQVTLSCSPISGHRSVSWYQQTPGQGLQFLFEYFSETQRNKGNFPGRFSGRQFSNSRSEMNVSTLELGDSALYLCASSSTGEPRYEQYFGPGTRLTVT.

At least ten counts were recorded for this clonotype. The V and J genes are TRBV4-3 and TRBJ2-3; D is perhaps TRBD1 or TRBD2 (6 bases each). The CDR3 has 18 amino acids. Trimming removed 0 bases at V and 3 bases at J, with 19 bases between. CDR1 and CDR2 from the germline V gene are LGHNA and YSLEER. This chain's CDR3 is CASSQDGTLGGRTDTQYF. The CDR3 nucleotides read TGCGCCAGCAGCCAAGATGGGACTCTCGGGGGCCGGACAGATACGCAGTATTTT.

V and J are TRBV5-4 and TRBJ1-6; D remains ambiguous. This CDR3 has 14 amino acids. Germline assignment: CDR1 SGHNT and CDR2 YYREEE (reference sequence). Between the trimmed V and J ends, which lost 4 bases and 5 bases, there was a span of 10 bases. The CDR3 nucleotides read TGTGCCAGCAGCCCGAAGGCGGATAATTCACCCCTCCACTTT. Protein sequence: CASSPKADNSPLHF.

This clonotype was found a few times. The rearrangement joins TRBV5-1 to TRBJ2-6; no reliable D call. Trimming shortened V by 3 bases and J by 0 bases, and 7 bases separated the two germline ends. Per the germline V gene, CDR1 is SGHRS and CDR2 is YFSETQ. The CDR3 runs 15 residues. The CDR3 region is CASSSDPSGANVLTF. The CDR3 nucleotides are TGCGCCAGCAGCTCGGACCCCTCTGGGGCCAACGTCCTGACTTTC.

The rearrangement joins TRBV6-5 to TRBJ1-3, with D maybe TRBD1 (6 bases). The CDR3 is made up of 17 amino acids. CDR1 and CDR2 (germline): MNHEY, SVGAGI. V lost 6 bases to trimming and J lost 0 bases, with 18 bases between them. DNA of the CDR3: TGTGCCAGCAGCCCGTCCCCAGGGGCGGACTCTGGAAACACCATATATTTT. It encodes CASSPSPGADSGNTIYF.

The table lists this clonotype with many counts. The chain recombines TRBV4-1 with TRBJ1-3; tentative D call: TRBD1 (6 bases). Germline lookup yields CDR1 MGHRA and CDR2 YSYEKL. This CDR3 spans 16 amino acids. V lost 1 base and J 6 bases, leaving 16 bases between the germline ends. The CDR3, as DNA: TGCGCCAGCAGCCAAGGGCTAAGGACAGTGGCAAACACCATATATTTT. It specifies CASSQGLRTVANTIYF.

This clonotype came up a few times. J is TRBJ1-1 and V is TRBV7-3; D remains unclear. Germline V gene data show CDR1 as SGHTA and CDR2 as FQGTGA. V lost 1 base and J lost 4, with 10 bases in between. The CDR3 extends over 14 amino acids. CDR3 in amino acids: CASSLKAGTTEAFF. The DNA for the CDR3 is TGTGCCAGCAGCTTAAAGGCAGGAACCACTGAAGCTTTCTTT.

The chain combines TRBV9 with TRBJ2-5, with a possible D match to TRBD2 (6 bases). Germline V gene lookup returns CDR1 SGDLS and CDR2 YYNGEE. Deletions cut 0 bases from V and 4 bases from J, with 10 bases between. The CDR3 has 14 amino acids. CDR3 region: CASSVGMGGETQYF. As DNA, the CDR3 is TGTGCCAGCAGCGTAGGTATGGGGGGAGAGACCCAGTACTTC.

CDR3 residues: CASSRETGTYGYTF. CDR3 in DNA: TGTGCCAGCAGCCGAGAGACAGGGACCTATGGCTACACCTTC. The chain uses TRBV5-6 and TRBJ1-2, with 7 bases identical to TRBD1. The CDR3 covers 14 residues. Germline CDR1 SGHDT, CDR2 YYEEEE. The J segment lost 4 bases and the V segment lost 4 bases, leaving 7 bases of the junction unmatched. Using reference TRBV5-6 and TRBJ1-2 for the parts outside the CDR3, the full variable domain is DAGVTQSPTHLIKTRGQQVTLRCSPKSGHDTVSWYQQALGQGPQFIFQYYEEEERQRGNFPDRFSGHQFPNYSSELNVNALLLGDSALYLCASSRETGTYGYTFGSGTRLTVV.

A few counts support this clonotype. This chain connects TRBV24-1 to TRBJ2-3; D gene uncertain. V shed 4 bases and J shed 0 bases, with 13 bases lying between them. The germline V gene has CDR1 KGHDR and CDR2 SFDVKD. The CDR3 is 16 amino acids. CDR3 DNA sequence: TGTGCCACCAGTGAATCGGGTATTACTAGCACAGATACGCAGTATTTT. Its protein is CATSESGITSTDTQYF.

This clonotype was observed many times. The chain has TRBV5-1 and TRBJ2-2; TRBD1 agrees at 10 bases. The ends lost 3 bases at V and 6 bases at J; junction bases unmatched: 5. Germline-derived CDR1 and CDR2 are SGHRS and YFSETQ. There are 15 residues in the CDR3. The CDR3 loop is CASSSGTGDSGELFF. The CDR3 nucleotides read TGCGCCAGCAGCTCTGGGACAGGGGACTCCGGGGAGCTGTTTTTT.

The chain links TRBV28 to TRBJ2-2, with a tentative D call TRBD2 (6 bases). The CDR3 sequence is 14 residues long. Per germline, CDR1 MDHEN and CDR2 SYDVKM. Trimming took 7 bases from V and 1 from J, leaving 10 bases between them. The CDR3 nucleotides read TGTGCCAGCATGGGGAGGTTGAACACCGGGGAGCTGTTTTTT. Translated: CASMGRLNTGELFF.

The chain links TRBV20-1 to TRBJ2-7; either TRBD1 or TRBD2 may supply D (5 bases each). Germline loops: CDR1 DFQATT, CDR2 SNEGSKA (reference sequence). The germline V and J ends were trimmed by 5 bases and 0 bases, with 17 bases remaining between them. CDR3 length: 15 residues. The CDR3 here is CSAPLGVFSSYEQYF. DNA of the CDR3: TGCAGTGCTCCCTTGGGGGTTTTTAGCTCCTACGAGCAGTACTTC.

This clonotype was detected only a few times. The V and J genes are TRBV5-1 and TRBJ1-1, with a tentative D call TRBD1 (5 bases). V was cut by 0 bases and J by 4 bases, with 10 bases left in between. The CDR3 spans 14 residues. Germline V lookup: CDR1 SGHRS, CDR2 YFSETQ. In DNA, the CDR3 is TGCGCCAGCAGCTTGGATGGGGCTGGCACTGAAGCTTTCTTT. Translation gives CASSLDGAGTEAFF.

This rearrangement joins TRBV24-1 to TRBJ1-2; D is uncertain. The germline gives CDR1 KGHDR, CDR2 SFDVKD. Trimming removed 3 bases from V and 4 bases from J, with 5 bases in between. The CDR3 is 12 amino acids. The CDR3 nucleotides are TGTGCCACCAGTGATCGGACCTATGGCTACACCTTC. This codes for CATSDRTYGYTF.

The rearrangement links TRBV5-1 to TRBJ1-2, with TRBD1 matching 7 bases. With 0 bases clipped from V and 2 bases from J, the junction kept 4 bases outside the gene matches. Germline V CDR1 and CDR2: SGHRS, YFSETQ. CDR3 size: 15 residues. The chain's CDR3 is CASSLAGGQNYGYTF. CDR3 DNA: TGCGCCAGCAGCTTGGCCGGGGGACAGAACTATGGCTACACCTTC.

This clonotype came up many times. The rearrangement uses TRBV20-1 and TRBJ2-1; D is perhaps TRBD2 (5 bases). The CDR3 is 13 amino acids. Trimming took off 5 bases at V and 2 bases at J, with 10 bases between the two ends. Germline-derived CDR1 and CDR2 are DFQATT and SNEGSKA (reference sequence). The CDR3 DNA reads TGCAGTGCTTCCGGGGTTCCCTACAATGAGCAGTTCTTC. Translation: CSASGVPYNEQFF.

This clonotype has more than one count but fewer than ten. The chain links TRBV7-2 to TRBJ2-3, with D possibly matching TRBD1 (6 bases). V shed 6 bases and J shed 2 bases, with 12 bases lying between them. Germline-derived CDR1 and CDR2 are SGHTA and FQGNSA. The CDR3 is 14 residues long. CDR3 protein: CASSRNRATDTQYF. CDR3 sequence (DNA): TGTGCCAGCAGTCGTAACAGGGCCACAGATACGCAGTATTTT.

This chain links TRBV10-3 with TRBJ2-7; TRBD2 might be the D (5 bases). The V end was cut by 3 bases, the J end by 3 bases, with 15 bases between. The CDR3 covers 15 residues. Germline V CDR1 and CDR2: ENHRY, SYGVKD. The DNA for the CDR3 is TGTGCCATCAGTGACTCCCGTTTGAGGGTCTACGAGCAGTACTTC. Its protein product is CAISDSRLRVYEQYF.

The CDR3 loop reads CASSRGTSGGGSTDTQYF. The CDR3 region has the DNA TGCGCCAGCAGCCGCGGGACTAGCGGGGGGGGTAGCACAGATACGCAGTATTTT. This chain joins TRBV4-1 and TRBJ2-3, with 16 nucleotides matching TRBD2. Germline-derived CDR1 and CDR2 are MGHRA and YSYEKL. This CDR3 is built from 18 residues. V dropped 4 bases and J dropped 0; count of bases not matched to a gene: 4.